The next 27 T cell receptor beta chains were all read from a single sample in a study of blood T cell repertoires in COVID-19. The data were produced by immunoSEQ multiplex PCR, yet TCRdb's version contains in-frame clones alone and is incomplete. The sample has hundreds of thousands of clones; around 88% are singletons. The source material was PBMCs or T cells enriched from blood (not recorded which). The receptors shown here come from a woman aged 40 to 50 who had recovered from COVID-19.

This chain connects TRBV4-1 to TRBJ2-3, with D unresolved. Germline CDR1 and CDR2: MGHRA and YSYEKL. Trimming removed 4 bases at V and 11 bases at J, with 13 bases between. This CDR3 has 12 residues. The CDR3 is CASSRSGLGQYF. The CDR3 nucleotides are TGCGCCAGCAGCCGGTCCGGGTTAGGGCAGTATTTT.

The rearrangement links TRBV7-3 to TRBJ2-1; TRBD2 agrees at 8 bases. Germline V gene data show CDR1 as SGHTA and CDR2 as FQGTGA. Trimming removed 5 bases from V and 7 bases from J; junction bases left unmatched: 4. The CDR3 is 13 residues long. The CDR3 coding sequence is TGTGCCAGCAGCCCGGGGGGGAGGAATGAGCAGTTCTTC. It translates to CASSPGGRNEQFF.

The chain has TRBV30 and TRBJ2-7; unclear D gene. Germline V gene data show CDR1 as GTSNPN and CDR2 as SVGIG (reference sequence). V gave up 0 bases and J gave up 3 bases, with 12 bases separating them. This CDR3 region has 14 residues. CDR3 sequence reads: CAWSVGIRGYEQYF. The CDR3 DNA sequence: TGTGCCTGGAGTGTTGGCATCCGTGGCTACGAGCAGTACTTC.

This clone has a single count. The gene calls are TRBV5-5 and TRBJ1-3, with unresolved D. This CDR3 region has 15 residues. V was cut by 0 bases and J by 0 bases, with 7 bases left in between. Germline lookup yields CDR1 SGHKS and CDR2 YYEKEE (reference sequence). The CDR3 nucleotides are TGTGCCAGCAGCTTGGTCAGTTCCTCTGGAAACACCATATATTTT. This gives the protein CASSLVSSSGNTIYF.

This chain joins TRBV27 and TRBJ2-1, with TRBD1 matching 12 bases. After removal of 6 bases from V and 9 bases from J, the junction contained 6 bases not matched to a gene. Germline CDR1 reads MNHEY; CDR2 reads SMNVEV (reference sequence). The CDR3 is 14 residues long. The CDR3, as DNA: TGTGCCAGCAGCCCGGGACAGGGGGCTGGTGAGCAGTTCTTC. Protein: CASSPGQGAGEQFF.

The chain joins TRBV9 to TRBJ1-4; D is undetermined. Germline V CDR1 and CDR2: SGDLS, YYNGEE. V was clipped by 7 bases and J by 3 bases, with 4 bases between them. The CDR3 runs to 11 residues. In nucleotides, the CDR3 is TGTGCCAGCGGCTCTAATGAAAAACTGTTTTTT. It specifies CASGSNEKLFF.

Concerning this clone itself: The sample holds other DNA sequences that translate to the same CDR3. The chain combines TRBV30 with TRBJ1-3, with TRBD1 as a possible D gene (5 bases). The CDR3 consists of 14 residues. V dropped 1 base and J dropped 0 bases, with 7 bases sitting between them. Germline V lookup: CDR1 GTSNPN, CDR2 SVGIG (reference sequence). The CDR3: CAWSADSSGNTIYF. In DNA, the CDR3 is TGTGCCTGGAGTGCAGACAGCTCTGGAAACACCATATATTTT.

This clone was seen a single time. This chain links TRBV4-1 with TRBJ2-1, with 7 bases fitting TRBD2. Germline V gene lookup returns CDR1 MGHRA and CDR2 YSYEKL. This CDR3 contains 14 residues. The ends lost 2 bases at V and 14 bases at J; junction bases unmatched: 12. CDR3 in amino acids: CASSQPGLGGIKFF. CDR3 coding DNA: TGCGCCAGCAGCCAACCAGGTTTGGGAGGGATTAAGTTCTTC.

This chain connects TRBV7-9 to TRBJ1-2, with 9 bases aligning to TRBD1. CDR1 and CDR2 (germline): SEHNR, FQNEAQ (reference sequence). V shed 8 bases and J 6 bases; nucleotides not matched to a gene: 10. The CDR3 spans 14 residues. Here the CDR3 reads CASGIPGQGHGYTF. DNA of the CDR3: TGTGCCAGCGGAATCCCGGGACAGGGACATGGCTACACCTTC.

The chain joins TRBV9 to TRBJ2-2; weak D call: TRBD1 (6 bases). The CDR3 contains 15 residues. CDR1 SGDLS and CDR2 YYNGEE come from the germline V gene. With 0 bases removed from V and 4 bases from J, the gap between germline ends came to 10 bases. The CDR3 here is CASSVGGDITGELFF. The CDR3 region has the DNA TGTGCCAGCAGCGTAGGAGGGGACATCACCGGGGAGCTGTTTTTT.

J is TRBJ2-7 and V is TRBV6-5; TRBD1 might be the D (6 bases). The germline V and J ends were trimmed by 5 bases and 2 bases, with 16 bases remaining between them. The CDR3 runs 15 residues. Per germline, CDR1 MNHEY and CDR2 SVGAGI. Here the CDR3 reads CASSKVQGNTYEQYF. The DNA for the CDR3 is TGTGCCAGCAGTAAGGTCCAGGGGAACACCTACGAGCAGTACTTC.

This clone was recorded only once. The gene calls are TRBV28 and TRBJ2-1, with TRBD2 matching over 8 bases. CDR1 is MDHEN and CDR2 is SYDVKM in the germline V gene. This CDR3 is built from 14 residues. Trimming removed 5 bases from V and 6 bases from J; junction bases left unmatched: 6. For the CDR3, the DNA is TGTGCCAGCAGTCCGGGACTAGTCCTCAATGAGCAGTTCTTC. It translates to CASSPGLVLNEQFF. The full variable domain, completed using reference TRBV28 and TRBJ2-1, is DVKVTQSSRYLVKRTGEKVFLECVQDMDHENMFWYRQDPGLGLRLIYFSYDVKMKEKGDIPEGYSVSREKKERFSLILESASTNQTSMYLCASSPGLVLNEQFFGPGTRLTVL.

CDR3 region: CAWSSGNEQYF. CDR3 DNA: TGTGCCTGGAGTAGCGGGAACGAGCAGTACTTC. The V gene is TRBV30, the J gene TRBJ2-7, with TRBD2 identical over 7 bases. The V segment lost 2 bases and the J segment 5 bases; nucleotides outside the gene matches: 0. The germline CDR1 and CDR2 sequences are GTSNPN and SVGIG (reference sequence). This CDR3 region has 11 residues.

The chain combines TRBV7-9 with TRBJ1-2; D call uncertain. CDR3 length equals 14 residues. CDR1 is SEHNR, CDR2 FQNEAQ, per germline (reference sequence). V was shortened by 4 bases and J by 7 bases, with 16 bases between the two germline ends. The CDR3 reads CASSSTSGFSGYTF. The CDR3 nucleotides read TGTGCCAGCAGCTCTACGTCCGGGTTTTCTGGCTACACCTTC.

V usage is TRBV28 and J usage is TRBJ2-1; 10 bases are shared with TRBD1. This CDR3 has 15 residues. Trimming removed 5 bases from V and 4 bases from J; junction bases left unmatched: 5. Per the germline V gene, CDR1 is MDHEN and CDR2 is SYDVKM. The CDR3 region has the DNA TGTGCCAGCAGTCCAGACAGGGGGCCTTACAATGAGCAGTTCTTC. Encoded protein: CASSPDRGPYNEQFF.

J is TRBJ2-7 and V is TRBV28, with a possible D match to TRBD1 (5 bases). The CDR3 consists of 16 residues. Germline loops: CDR1 MDHEN, CDR2 SYDVKM. The V end was cut by 4 bases, the J end by 0 bases, with 16 bases between. The CDR3 spells CASSSPAGRSSYEQYF. CDR3 nucleotides: TGTGCCAGCAGTTCCCCGGCAGGGCGGAGCTCCTACGAGCAGTACTTC.

The V and J genes are TRBV28 and TRBJ2-5; D not certain. The V end lost 4 bases, the J end lost 5 bases, and 8 bases lay between the germline ends. The CDR3 is made up of 12 amino acids. CDR1 MDHEN and CDR2 SYDVKM come from the germline V gene. The CDR3 nucleotides are TGTGCCAGCAGTTCCAGATCTGAGACCCAGTACTTC. Encoded protein: CASSSRSETQYF.

The gene calls are TRBV5-4 and TRBJ1-3; possibly TRBD1 for D (5 bases). Looked up from germline, CDR1 is SGHNT and CDR2 is YYREEE (reference sequence). The CDR3 runs 15 residues. V gave up 4 bases and J gave up 4 bases, with 15 bases separating them. CDR3 in DNA: TGTGCCAGCAGCCCTGATCGTCAGGGAGGAAACACCATATATTTT. Amino acid sequence: CASSPDRQGGNTIYF.

The genes are TRBV18 and TRBJ2-1, with 10 positions matching TRBD2. The CDR3 sequence is 15 residues long. The V gene's germline CDR1 is KGHSH and CDR2 LQKENI. The trim removed 2 bases at V and 7 bases at J, leaving 5 bases unmatched. CDR3 in amino acids: CASSPNLAGENEQFF. The DNA for the CDR3 is TGTGCCAGCTCACCAAACCTAGCGGGAGAAAATGAGCAGTTCTTC.

This clone was picked up one time. This chain links TRBV4-3 with TRBJ1-6; D might be TRBD1 (5 bases). The length of the CDR3 is 16 residues. V dropped 0 bases and J dropped 8 bases, with 14 bases sitting between them. Germline V CDR1 and CDR2: LGHNA, YSLEER. Here the CDR3 reads CASSQDPAGQDSPLHF. Written as DNA, the CDR3 is TGCGCCAGCAGCCAAGACCCCGCAGGGCAGGATTCACCCCTCCACTTT.

The chain recombines TRBV2 with TRBJ2-1, with 11 nucleotides matching TRBD2. The germline gives CDR1 SNHLY, CDR2 FYNNEI. The CDR3 is 17 residues long. Trimming at V came to 2 bases and at J to 3 bases, leaving 6 bases not matched to a gene. In nucleotides, the CDR3 is TGTGCCAGCAGTGAAACGACTAGCGGGAATATCTACAATGAGCAGTTCTTC. Protein product: CASSETTSGNIYNEQFF.

The rearrangement links TRBV7-2 to TRBJ2-2; TRBD2 matches 13 bases. The CDR3 runs to 16 residues. V shed 5 bases, J shed 5 bases, and the junction held 5 bases outside the gene matches. The germline CDR1 and CDR2 sequences are SGHTA and FQGNSA. CDR3 residues: CASSDRLAGGTGELFF. The CDR3 region has the DNA TGTGCCAGCAGCGACCGACTAGCGGGAGGTACCGGGGAGCTGTTTTTT.

The chain uses TRBV19 and TRBJ1-5; D is unclear. The length of the CDR3 is 16 residues. V was clipped by 5 bases and J by 0 bases, with 14 bases between them. Germline loops: CDR1 LNHDA, CDR2 SQIVND (reference sequence). The DNA for the CDR3 is TGTGCCAGTAGTGCCGTAGACCGAGGTAGCAATCAGCCCCAGCATTTT. It is translated as CASSAVDRGSNQPQHF.

This sequence joins TRBV7-3 and TRBJ2-5; 10 bases are shared with TRBD2. There are 16 residues in the CDR3. The V gene's germline CDR1 is SGHTA and CDR2 FQGTGA. V gave up 5 bases and J gave up 5 bases; unmatched junction bases: 11. CDR3 protein: CASSPRGVSGGETQYF. The DNA of the CDR3 is TGTGCCAGCAGCCCAAGAGGTGTTAGCGGGGGGGAGACCCAGTACTTC.

V gene TRBV7-2 combines with J gene TRBJ1-4; TRBD1 matches at 10 bases. Per germline, CDR1 SGHTA and CDR2 FQGNSA. The CDR3 loop spans 16 amino acids. Unmatched junction bases numbered 11, after V lost 5 bases and J lost 8 bases. The CDR3 bases are TGTGCCAGCAGCCCAGGGGGGACAGGGGAGGAGGAAAAACTGTTTTTT. It encodes CASSPGGTGEEEKLFF.

The chain combines TRBV14 with TRBJ1-6, with D possibly matching TRBD1 (6 bases). V dropped 6 bases and J dropped 6 bases, with 9 bases sitting between them. Germline V gene data show CDR1 as SGHDN and CDR2 as FVKESK. The CDR3 loop spans 13 amino acids. DNA for the CDR3: TGTGCCAGCAGTGGACAGCTTAATTCACCCCTCCACTTT. This gives the protein CASSGQLNSPLHF.

This clone appeared once. The chain couples TRBV28 to TRBJ2-1; D remains unclear. The CDR3 spans 14 residues. CDR1 and CDR2 from the germline V gene are MDHEN and SYDVKM. Trimming left V 7 bases short and J 3 bases short, with 13 bases between. The CDR3 nucleotides are TGTGCCAGCATGGCCGTTCTTGGCTACAATGAGCAGTTCTTC. Its translation is CASMAVLGYNEQFF. Full variable domain (rest looked up from reference TRBV28 and TRBJ2-1): DVKVTQSSRYLVKRTGEKVFLECVQDMDHENMFWYRQDPGLGLRLIYFSYDVKMKEKGDIPEGYSVSREKKERFSLILESASTNQTSMYLCASMAVLGYNEQFFGPGTRLTVL.